The sequence of this T cell receptor (beta chain) was determined in a study of vaccination and CD4 T cells after COVID-19. Study-level information: Samples were taken after vaccination, a median of about 73 days after dose two, with a range of 14 to 241.

Oncomine TCR Beta short-read sequencing was applied to DNA from cultured CD4+ T cells. Cultured CD4+ T cells were the source of extracted genomic DNA. TCRdb analysed the PCR reads with MiXCR anew, one entry per CDR3 protein. The sample holds about 15,000 distinct CDR3 sequences; 42% are singletons and the top ten take less than 25%. Treatment defined: approximately 11-day PBMC culture with coronavirus spike peptide pools or control peptides (ViraFEST assay). Positive PCR results dated from March to December 2020, before the US Alpha, Beta and Delta variants. Concerning this clonotype itself: The antigen is unknown.

This sequence originates from a human donor with COVID-19. Source material: cultured CD4+ T cells from blood.

CDR3 coding DNA: TGTGCCAGCAGTTCCCAGGGGGCCGCTGAAGCTTTCTTT. Translating gives CASSSQGAAEAFF. The rearrangement links TRBV6-5 to TRBJ1-1; 8 positions match TRBD1. This CDR3 has 13 residues. The junction had 4 bases not matched to a gene; V was cut back by 4 bases and J by 6 bases. Germline loops: CDR1 MNHEY, CDR2 SVGAGI.